This TCR beta chain is from a study of T-cell reconstitution after alpha-beta-depleted transplantation in children. This CDR3 is 12 amino acids long. Germline CDR1 LNHNV, CDR2 YYDKDF (reference sequence). The V end was cut by 1 base, the J end by 5 bases, with 4 bases between. This clonotype turned up a few times. Unique molecular identifiers were incorporated into the prepared TCRbeta library. TCRdb redid the calling of the PCR reads with MiXCR, one entry per CDR3 protein. The sample holds about 540,000 distinct CDR3 sequences, around 20% seen once. The V gene is TRBV15, the J gene TRBJ2-3; D uncertain. This specimen was PBMCs from the stem cell graft donor, taken from the stem cell graft. The source of this sequence is a human donor who donated a stem cell graft to a child with acute lymphoblastic leukemia. The CDR3 nucleotides read TGTGCCACCAGCAGAGGTGTAGATACGCAGTATTTT. Amino acid sequence: CATSRGVDTQYF.